This TCR beta chain stems from a study of T cells in Graves' hyperthyroidism and ophthalmopathy. The CDR3 regions of TCR beta were amplified from RNA transcripts. HTBI primers were used for first-round RT-PCR of the TCR CDR3. TCRdb analysed the multiplex PCR reads with MiXCR anew, one entry per CDR3 protein. Seen here are fewer than 450,000 distinct CDR3 sequences, approximately 17% observed once, and the top ten hold 30% to 35%. The table lists this clonotype with many counts. Unmatched junction bases numbered 8, after V lost 6 bases and J lost 6 bases. Per germline, CDR1 SNHLY and CDR2 FYNNEI. This CDR3 is built from 15 residues.

The sequence derives from a woman in her thirties with Graves' hyperthyroidism that later progressed to Graves' ophthalmopathy. The sequencing sample was made of blood. The chain employs TRBV2 and TRBJ2-3; 11 nucleotides match TRBD2. CDR3: CASRRGLADPDTQYF. The CDR3 nucleotides are TGTGCCAGCAGGAGGGGACTAGCGGATCCCGATACGCAGTATTTT.